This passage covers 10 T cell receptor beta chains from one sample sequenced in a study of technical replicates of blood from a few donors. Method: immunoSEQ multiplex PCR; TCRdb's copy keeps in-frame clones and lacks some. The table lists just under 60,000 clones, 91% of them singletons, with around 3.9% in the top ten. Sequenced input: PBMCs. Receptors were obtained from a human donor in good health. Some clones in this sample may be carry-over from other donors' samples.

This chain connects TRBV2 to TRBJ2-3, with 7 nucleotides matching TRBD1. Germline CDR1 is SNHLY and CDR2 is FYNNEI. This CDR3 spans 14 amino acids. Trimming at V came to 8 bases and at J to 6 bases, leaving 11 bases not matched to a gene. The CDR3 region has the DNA TGTGCCAGCTCCGAGACAGGGTGGGGGGATACGCAGTATTTT. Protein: CASSETGWGDTQYF.

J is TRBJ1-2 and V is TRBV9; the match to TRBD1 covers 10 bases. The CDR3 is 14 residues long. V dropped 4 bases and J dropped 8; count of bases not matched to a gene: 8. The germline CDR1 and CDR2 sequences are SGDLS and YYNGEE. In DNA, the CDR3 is TGTGCCAGCAGCATCGGACAGGGGGGTTCAGGCTACACCTTC. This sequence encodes CASSIGQGGSGYTF.

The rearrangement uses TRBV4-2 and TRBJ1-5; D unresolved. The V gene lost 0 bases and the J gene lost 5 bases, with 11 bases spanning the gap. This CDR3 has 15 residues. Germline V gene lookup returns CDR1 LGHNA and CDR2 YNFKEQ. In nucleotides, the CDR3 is TGTGCCAGCAGCCAAGATAGAGGCGTGGATCAGCCCCAGCATTTT. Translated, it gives CASSQDRGVDQPQHF.

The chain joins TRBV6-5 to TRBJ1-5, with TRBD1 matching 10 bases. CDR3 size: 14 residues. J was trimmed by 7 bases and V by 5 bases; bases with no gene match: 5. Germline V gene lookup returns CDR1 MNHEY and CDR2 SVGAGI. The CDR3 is CASSRQGAGQPQHF. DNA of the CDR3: TGTGCCAGCAGTCGACAGGGGGCGGGCCAGCCCCAGCATTTT.

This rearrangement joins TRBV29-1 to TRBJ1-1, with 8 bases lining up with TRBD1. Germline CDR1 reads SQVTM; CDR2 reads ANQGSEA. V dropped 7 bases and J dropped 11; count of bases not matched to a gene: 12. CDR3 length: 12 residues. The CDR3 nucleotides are TGCAGCGCTGGACAGGGAACTGGAGCTGCTTTCTTT. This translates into CSAGQGTGAAFF.

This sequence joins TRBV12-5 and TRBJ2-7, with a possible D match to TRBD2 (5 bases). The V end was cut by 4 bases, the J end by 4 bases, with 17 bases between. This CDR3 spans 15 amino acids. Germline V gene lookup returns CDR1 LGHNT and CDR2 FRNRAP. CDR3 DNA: TGTGCTAGTGGTTCCTCCCAGACGAGGGATTACGAGCAGTACTTC. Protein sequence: CASGSSQTRDYEQYF.

CDR3 in amino acids: CAWSVPTRTYEQYF. The CDR3 region has the DNA TGTGCCTGGAGTGTACCGACTCGAACCTACGAGCAGTACTTC. The rearrangement links TRBV30 to TRBJ2-7; D call uncertain. This CDR3 has 14 amino acids. CDR1 and CDR2 (germline): GTSNPN, SVGIG (reference sequence). V was cut by 0 bases and J by 2 bases, with 11 bases left in between.

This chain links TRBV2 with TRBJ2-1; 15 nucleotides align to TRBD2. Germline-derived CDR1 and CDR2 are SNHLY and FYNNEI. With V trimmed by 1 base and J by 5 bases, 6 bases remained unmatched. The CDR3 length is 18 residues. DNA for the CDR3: TGTGCCAGCAGTGAAGTAGGACTAGCGGGAGGGCTCAACAATGAGCAGTTCTTC. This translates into CASSEVGLAGGLNNEQFF.

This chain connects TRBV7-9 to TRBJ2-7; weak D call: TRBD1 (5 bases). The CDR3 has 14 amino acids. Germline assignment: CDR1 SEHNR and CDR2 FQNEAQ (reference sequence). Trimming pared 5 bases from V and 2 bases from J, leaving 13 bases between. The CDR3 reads CASSMQGSTYEQYF. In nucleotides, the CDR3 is TGTGCCAGCAGCATGCAGGGTTCCACCTACGAGCAGTACTTC.

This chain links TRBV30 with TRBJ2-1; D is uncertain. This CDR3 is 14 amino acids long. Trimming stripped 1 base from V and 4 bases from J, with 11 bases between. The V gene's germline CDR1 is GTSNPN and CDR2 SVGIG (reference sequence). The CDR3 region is CAWSGGGRYNEQFF. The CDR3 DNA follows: TGTGCCTGGAGTGGTGGTGGCAGATACAATGAGCAGTTCTTC.